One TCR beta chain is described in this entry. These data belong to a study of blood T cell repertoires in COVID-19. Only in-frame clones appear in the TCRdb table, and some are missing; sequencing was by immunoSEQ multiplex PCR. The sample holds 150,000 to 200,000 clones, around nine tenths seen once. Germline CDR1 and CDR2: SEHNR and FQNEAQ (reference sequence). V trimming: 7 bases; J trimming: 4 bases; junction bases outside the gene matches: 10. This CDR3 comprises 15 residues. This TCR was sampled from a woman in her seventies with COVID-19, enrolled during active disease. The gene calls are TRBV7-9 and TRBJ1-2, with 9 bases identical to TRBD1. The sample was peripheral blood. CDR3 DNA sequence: TGTGCCAGCACCAACGGGGACAGGGTTCTCTATGGCTACACCTTC. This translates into CASTNGDRVLYGYTF.